One sample yielded the 20 T cell receptor beta chains listed below, sequenced in a study of blood T cell repertoires in COVID-19. This table comes from immunoSEQ multiplex PCR, and its TCRdb copy is limited to in-frame clones, with some not included. The sample has approximately 97,000 clones; 90% are singletons. Specimen: peripheral blood. The receptor set was obtained from a man aged 55-75 years with acute or convalescent COVID-19.

The rearrangement links TRBV5-1 to TRBJ1-3, with D perhaps TRBD1 (5 bases). This CDR3 region has 15 residues. The V end was cut by 2 bases, the J end by 2 bases, with 11 bases between. Looked up from germline, CDR1 is SGHRS and CDR2 is YFSETQ. The CDR3 DNA is TGCGCCAGCAGCTTTGCATCAGGGCCTGGAAACACCATATATTTT. This translates into CASSFASGPGNTIYF.

The chain recombines TRBV15 with TRBJ1-1; no firm D call. Germline values: CDR1 LNHNV, CDR2 YYDKDF (reference sequence). CDR3 size: 15 residues. Trimming took 1 base from V and 5 from J, leaving 14 bases between them. CDR3 DNA sequence: TGTGCCACCAGCAGAGGGGAAGGCGGGGAGACTGAAGCTTTCTTT. Translating it yields CATSRGEGGETEAFF.

The V gene is TRBV18, the J gene TRBJ1-4, with TRBD1 matching 9 bases. Germline CDR1 reads KGHSH; CDR2 reads LQKENI. With V trimmed by 6 bases and J by 6 bases, 8 bases remained unmatched. The length of the CDR3 is 15 residues. The CDR3 reads CASSRTGARDEKLFF. CDR3 bases: TGTGCCAGCTCTCGGACAGGGGCCCGGGATGAAAAACTGTTTTTT.

The chain couples TRBV19 to TRBJ1-2, with D perhaps matching TRBD1 (6 bases). Trimming removed 0 bases from V and 3 bases from J, with 14 bases in between. There are 16 residues in the CDR3. Germline CDR1 reads LNHDA; CDR2 reads SQIVND (reference sequence). The CDR3 loop reads CASSIDPVQGYYGYTF. The CDR3 bases are TGTGCCAGTAGTATAGATCCCGTACAGGGATACTATGGCTACACCTTC.

The chain couples TRBV14 to TRBJ1-1, with 7 bases identical to TRBD1. The V and J ends lost 3 bases and 7 bases, in that order; junction bases with no gene match: 5. CDR1 and CDR2 from the germline V gene are SGHDN and FVKESK. The CDR3 length is 13 residues. CDR3 residues: CASSHNWDSEAFF. The CDR3 DNA sequence: TGTGCCAGCAGCCACAATTGGGACAGTGAAGCTTTCTTT.

V usage is TRBV10-3 and J usage is TRBJ1-1; no clear D gene. V was shortened by 0 bases and J by 1 base, with 12 bases between the two germline ends. Germline V CDR1 and CDR2: ENHRY, SYGVKD. The CDR3 totals 16 residues. CDR3 protein: CAISESEAFTNTEAFF. The CDR3 DNA follows: TGTGCCATCAGTGAGTCGGAGGCGTTTACGAACACTGAAGCTTTCTTT.

The CDR3 reads CASSPADRGAQPQHF. The CDR3 DNA sequence: TGTGCCAGCAGCCCAGCCGACAGGGGTGCTCAGCCCCAGCATTTT. The rearrangement joins TRBV7-2 to TRBJ1-5; 8 positions match TRBD1. V dropped 5 bases and J dropped 6; count of bases not matched to a gene: 9. Germline V lookup: CDR1 SGHTA, CDR2 FQGNSA. The length of the CDR3 is 15 residues.

The rearrangement links TRBV2 to TRBJ2-5, with a possible D match to TRBD1 (7 bases). V lost 6 bases and J 5 bases, leaving 25 bases between the germline ends. Germline values: CDR1 SNHLY, CDR2 FYNNEI. The CDR3 covers 17 residues. The CDR3 loop is CASRGLSGYRGGETQYF. CDR3 DNA sequence: TGTGCCAGCAGGGGGTTGAGCGGGTACAGGGGAGGTGAGACCCAGTACTTC.

This clone has just one count. The V and J genes are TRBV12-5 and TRBJ1-2; D remains ambiguous. Per germline, CDR1 LGHNT and CDR2 FRNRAP. V lost 0 bases and J lost 4, with 12 bases in between. This CDR3 comprises 15 residues. This chain's CDR3 is CASGLVSAGIYGYTF. CDR3 sequence (DNA): TGTGCTAGTGGTTTGGTATCGGCAGGAATCTATGGCTACACCTTC.

This clone was seen only a few times. The chain combines TRBV7-8 with TRBJ1-2, with 9 bases that match TRBD1. The CDR3 totals 14 residues. Germline V gives CDR1 SGHVS, CDR2 FQNEAQ. Trimming took 5 bases from V and 7 from J; bases not matched to a gene: 8. CDR3 nucleotide sequence: TGTGCCAGCAGCCGCCGGGACAGGGCATCTGGCTACACCTTC. Amino acids: CASSRRDRASGYTF.

The chain has TRBV10-3 and TRBJ2-5; D gene uncertain. The CDR3 is made up of 16 amino acids. The germline V gene encodes CDR1 ENHRY and CDR2 SYGVKD. Trimming pared 6 bases from V and 2 bases from J, leaving 19 bases between. Here the CDR3 reads CAIRSELNQAQETQYF. In nucleotides, the CDR3 is TGTGCCATCAGGAGCGAGCTGAACCAAGCACAAGAGACCCAGTACTTC.

The rearrangement links TRBV2 to TRBJ1-1; TRBD1 agrees at 7 bases. J was trimmed by 7 bases and V by 5 bases; bases with no gene match: 7. The CDR3 contains 13 residues. Germline V gene data show CDR1 as SNHLY and CDR2 as FYNNEI. Written as DNA, the CDR3 is TGTGCCAGCAGTAACAGGGGCCTCGGTGAAGCTTTCTTT. As protein: CASSNRGLGEAFF.

The chain recombines TRBV6-1 with TRBJ1-4; possibly TRBD1 for D (5 bases). CDR1 MNHNS and CDR2 SASEGT come from the germline V gene. This CDR3 is 14 amino acids long. The V end lost 3 bases, the J end lost 2 bases, and 7 bases lay between the germline ends. CDR3 protein: CASSETVTNEKLFF. The CDR3 nucleotides are TGTGCCAGCAGTGAGACAGTCACTAATGAAAAACTGTTTTTT.

The chain couples TRBV9 to TRBJ2-5; TRBD1 matches 7 bases. The V gene end was trimmed by 0 bases and the J gene end by 0 bases; junction bases not matched to a gene: 14. The CDR3 totals 19 residues. From germline, CDR1 is SGDLS and CDR2 YYNGEE. CDR3 loop: CASSVDKVTGKVNQETQYF. The CDR3 DNA reads as TGTGCCAGCAGCGTAGATAAGGTGACAGGGAAGGTGAACCAAGAGACCCAGTACTTC.

This chain uses TRBV5-4 with TRBJ1-2; D unresolved. The germline V and J ends were trimmed by 4 bases and 3 bases, with 7 bases remaining between them. This CDR3 is built from 12 residues. Germline CDR1 SGHNT, CDR2 YYREEE (reference sequence). The CDR3 sequence is CASSLEDYGYTF. CDR3 DNA: TGTGCCAGCAGCCTAGAAGACTATGGCTACACCTTC.

V usage is TRBV10-3 and J usage is TRBJ1-1; D not certain. This CDR3 comprises 17 residues. Germline CDR1 ENHRY, CDR2 SYGVKD. Trimming took 0 bases from V and 0 from J, leaving 14 bases between them. The CDR3 protein is CAISESPGKQVNTEAFF. The CDR3, as DNA: TGTGCCATCAGTGAGTCCCCCGGGAAGCAGGTGAACACTGAAGCTTTCTTT.

The chain recombines TRBV5-1 with TRBJ2-5; D is ambiguous. Between the trimmed V and J ends, which lost 4 bases and 5 bases, there was a span of 9 bases. This CDR3 is built from 12 residues. Per germline, CDR1 SGHRS and CDR2 YFSETQ. The DNA for the CDR3 is TGCGCCAGCAGCATACAACAGGAGACCCAGTACTTC. It is translated as CASSIQQETQYF.

This clone was seen once. The chain couples TRBV6-1 to TRBJ1-2, with a weak D call TRBD1 (5 bases). Germline V gene lookup returns CDR1 MNHNS and CDR2 SASEGT. Trimming shortened V by 3 bases and J by 8 bases, and 10 bases separated the two germline ends. This CDR3 has 12 residues. The CDR3 loop reads CASSESGQGYTF. The CDR3 DNA reads TGTGCCAGCAGTGAGTCAGGGCAAGGCTACACCTTC.

CDR3 nucleotide sequence: TGTGCCATCGGGGACAGGGGTGGGGAAAAACTGTTTTTT. This encodes CAIGDRGGEKLFF. This sequence joins TRBV10-3 and TRBJ1-4, with TRBD1 matching 10 bases. The CDR3 extends over 13 amino acids. The germline gives CDR1 ENHRY, CDR2 SYGVKD. V lost 8 bases, J lost 8 bases, and 5 bases stayed unmatched.

This CDR3 reads CASGGTGLRGGYTF. The CDR3 DNA reads TGTGCCAGCGGCGGGACAGGGCTTAGGGGTGGCTACACCTTC. V is TRBV2 and J is TRBJ1-2; 9 bases fit TRBD1. The V gene's germline CDR1 is SNHLY and CDR2 FYNNEI. The CDR3 spans 14 residues. Trimming took 8 bases from V and 7 from J; bases not matched to a gene: 11.